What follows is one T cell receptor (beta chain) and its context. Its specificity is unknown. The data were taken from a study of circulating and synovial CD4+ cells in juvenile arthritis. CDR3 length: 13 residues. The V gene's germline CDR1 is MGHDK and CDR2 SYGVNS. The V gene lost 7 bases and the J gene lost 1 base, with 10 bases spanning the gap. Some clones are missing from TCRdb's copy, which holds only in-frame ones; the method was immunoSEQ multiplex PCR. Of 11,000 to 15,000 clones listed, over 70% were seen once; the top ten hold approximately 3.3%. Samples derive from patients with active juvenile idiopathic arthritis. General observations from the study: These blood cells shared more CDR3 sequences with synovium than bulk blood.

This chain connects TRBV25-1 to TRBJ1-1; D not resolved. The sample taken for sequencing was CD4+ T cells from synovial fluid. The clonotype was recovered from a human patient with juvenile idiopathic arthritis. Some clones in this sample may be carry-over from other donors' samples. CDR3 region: CASTPGWNTEAFF. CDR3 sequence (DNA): TGTGCCAGCACCCCAGGATGGAACACTGAAGCTTTCTTT.